Reported below is one T cell receptor (beta chain). This sample was taken from a study of Ad26.COV2.S vaccination and SARS-CoV-2 variants. Overall study: Of the COV1001 trial arms, the Ad26.COV2.S arm included the donor. Ad26.COV2.S was injected intramuscularly once or twice, 56 days apart.

Profiled with immunoSEQ multiplex PCR; TCRdb holds only in-frame clones, not every one. The sample lists about 400,000 clones; 80% to 95% were seen once. Treatment of the sample: 15 to 20 received Ad26.COV2.S at low or high dose, single or two shots; five or six received placebo; per-sample allocation not given. Sampling was done on day 63 after the first vaccine or placebo injection. Ad26 vector vaccine expressed Wuhan-strain SARS-CoV-2 spike. Germline V gene data show CDR1 as SGHTA and CDR2 as FQGNSA. The CDR3 sequence is 14 residues long. Trimming left V 6 bases short and J 7 bases short, with 13 bases between.

The sequencing here drew on peripheral blood, taken in a trial of Ad26.COV2.S vaccine versus placebo. This TCR derives from a person between 18 and 65 years old who received the Ad26.COV2.S COVID-19 vaccine or a placebo. The V gene is TRBV7-2, the J gene TRBJ1-6; D call uncertain. CDR3 DNA: TGTGCCAGCAGGTATTCTCCCCCCAATTCACCCCTCCACTTT. It encodes CASRYSPPNSPLHF. The full variable domain, rest sourced from reference TRBV7-2 and TRBJ1-6, is GAGVSQSPSNKVTEKGKDVELRCDPISGHTALYWYRQSLGQGLEFLIYFQGNSAPDKSGLPSDRFSAERTGGSVSTLTIQRTQQEDSAVYLCASRYSPPNSPLHFGNGTRLTVT.